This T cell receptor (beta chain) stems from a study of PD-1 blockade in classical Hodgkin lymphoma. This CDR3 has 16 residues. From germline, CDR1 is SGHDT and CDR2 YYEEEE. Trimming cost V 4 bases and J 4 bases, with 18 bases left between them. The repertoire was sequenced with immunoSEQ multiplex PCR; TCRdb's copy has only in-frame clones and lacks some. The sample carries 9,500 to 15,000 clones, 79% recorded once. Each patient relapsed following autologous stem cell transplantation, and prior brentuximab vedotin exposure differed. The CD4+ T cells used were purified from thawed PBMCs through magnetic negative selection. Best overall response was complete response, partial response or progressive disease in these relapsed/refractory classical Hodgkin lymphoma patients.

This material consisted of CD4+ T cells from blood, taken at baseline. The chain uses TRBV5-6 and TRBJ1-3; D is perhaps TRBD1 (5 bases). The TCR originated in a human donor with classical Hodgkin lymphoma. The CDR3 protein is CASSPYRISLGNTIYF. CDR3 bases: TGTGCCAGCAGCCCCTACAGGATCTCTCTGGGAAACACCATATATTTT.